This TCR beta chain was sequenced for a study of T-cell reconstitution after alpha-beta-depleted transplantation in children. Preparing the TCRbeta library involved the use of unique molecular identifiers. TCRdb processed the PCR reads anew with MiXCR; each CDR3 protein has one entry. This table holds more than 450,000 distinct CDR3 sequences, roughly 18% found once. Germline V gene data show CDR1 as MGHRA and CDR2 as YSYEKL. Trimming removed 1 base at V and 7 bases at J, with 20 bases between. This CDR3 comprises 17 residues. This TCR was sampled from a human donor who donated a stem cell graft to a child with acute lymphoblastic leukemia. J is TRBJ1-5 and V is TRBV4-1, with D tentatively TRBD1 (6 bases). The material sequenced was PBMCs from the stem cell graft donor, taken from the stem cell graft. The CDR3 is CASSQGRGRTVGQPQHF. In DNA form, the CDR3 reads TGCGCCAGCAGCCAAGGTAGGGGGAGGACAGTAGGCCAGCCCCAGCATTTT.